These 18 T cell receptor beta chains were sequenced from one sample in a study of blood T cell repertoires in COVID-19. Here immunoSEQ multiplex PCR was the method, and the copy in TCRdb shows in-frame clones only, minus some. The sample lists almost 65,000 clones, just over 85% occurring once. Sequencing input: peripheral blood. The source is a woman aged 55-70 years with COVID-19, enrolled during active disease.

The rearrangement joins TRBV15 to TRBJ2-3; tentative D call: TRBD1 (6 bases). V lost 9 bases, J lost 1 base, and 26 bases lay in between. Germline CDR1 is LNHNV and CDR2 is YYDKDF (reference sequence). This CDR3 comprises 18 residues. CDR3 nucleotides: TGTGCCACTCTTGACAGGCGAATAGGCGAAAAGGGCACAGATACGCAGTATTTT. Translated: CATLDRRIGEKGTDTQYF. Using reference TRBV15 and TRBJ2-3 for the parts outside the CDR3, the full variable domain is DAMVIQNPRYQVTQFGKPVTLSCSQTLNHNVMYWYQQKSSQAPKLLFHYYDKDFNNEADTPDNFQSRRPNTSFCFLDIRSPGLGDTAMYLCATLDRRIGEKGTDTQYFGPGTRLTVL.

The V and J genes are TRBV2 and TRBJ1-4; D is undetermined. The CDR3 runs to 14 residues. The ends were cut back, 2 bases at V and 2 bases at J, with 6 bases in the middle. Germline V gene sequence: CDR1 SNHLY, CDR2 FYNNEI. The CDR3 DNA reads TGTGCCAGCAGTGAACTAACCACTAATGAAAAACTGTTTTTT. The encoded protein is CASSELTTNEKLFF. Filled out from reference TRBV2 and TRBJ1-4, the complete variable domain reads EPEVTQTPSHQVTQMGQEVILRCVPISNHLYFYWYRQILGQKVEFLVSFYNNEISEKSEIFDDQFSVERPDGSNFTLKIRSTKLEDSAMYFCASSELTTNEKLFFGSGTQLSVL.

This chain links TRBV4-1 with TRBJ2-3, with 9 bases lining up with TRBD2. Germline V gene data show CDR1 as MGHRA and CDR2 as YSYEKL. J gave up 6 bases and V 1 base, and 8 bases lay outside the gene matches. The CDR3 consists of 16 residues. In DNA, the CDR3 is TGCGCCAGCAGCCAAGCTGGCGGGGGGGCTAGGGATACGCAGTATTTT. It yields the protein CASSQAGGGARDTQYF.

The chain joins TRBV4-3 to TRBJ1-2, with 10 positions matching TRBD1. Germline assignment: CDR1 LGHNA and CDR2 YSLEER. Unmatched junction bases numbered 9, after V lost 0 bases and J lost 11 bases. This CDR3 spans 15 amino acids. CDR3: CASSQEFRDRGLYTF. The CDR3 region has the DNA TGCGCCAGCAGCCAAGAGTTTCGGGACAGGGGCCTATACACCTTC.

This clone has just one count. The chain couples TRBV30 to TRBJ1-4; possibly TRBD1 for D (6 bases). V lost 0 bases and J lost 4, with 12 bases in between. This CDR3 has 15 amino acids. The V gene's germline CDR1 is GTSNPN and CDR2 SVGIG (reference sequence). CDR3 DNA: TGTGCCTGGAGTGTACGGGGGGCGGGTAATGAAAAACTGTTTTTT. Its protein is CAWSVRGAGNEKLFF.

The genes are TRBV10-1 and TRBJ2-7; a weak D match, TRBD1 (6 bases). The CDR3 has 12 amino acids. Germline V gene lookup returns CDR1 WNHNN and CDR2 SYGVQD (reference sequence). The CDR3 DNA reads as TGCTACCCCCGGGACACCTCCTACGAGCAGTACTTC. This codes for CYPRDTSYEQYF.

The chain employs TRBV19 and TRBJ2-3, with TRBD2 matching over 13 bases. Losses at the gene ends were 7 bases for V and 3 bases for J; bases not matched to a gene: 10. The germline V gene encodes CDR1 LNHDA and CDR2 SQIVND (reference sequence). The CDR3 spans 17 residues. CDR3 sequence: CASNLGLAGALTDTQYF. As DNA, the CDR3 is TGTGCCAGTAACCTCGGACTAGCGGGAGCCTTGACAGATACGCAGTATTTT.

This clone was seen only once. The J gene is TRBJ1-1, the V gene TRBV18; the D is unclear. The CDR3 extends over 13 amino acids. The V gene's germline CDR1 is KGHSH and CDR2 LQKENI. Trimming removed 1 base from V and 3 bases from J, with 6 bases in between. The CDR3 is CASSPLPDTEAFF. The CDR3 DNA reads as TGTGCCAGCTCACCACTACCGGACACTGAAGCTTTCTTT.

The chain joins TRBV2 to TRBJ1-1; D uncertain. This CDR3 region has 11 residues. Between the trimmed V and J ends, which lost 8 bases and 4 bases, there was a span of 8 bases. Germline V gives CDR1 SNHLY, CDR2 FYNNEI. CDR3 amino acids: CASELVTEAFF. The CDR3 nucleotides read TGTGCCAGCGAACTGGTCACTGAAGCTTTCTTT.

The chain employs TRBV6-5 and TRBJ2-7; no definite D call. Trimming took off 6 bases at V and 6 bases at J, with 15 bases between the two ends. Germline V gene sequence: CDR1 MNHEY, CDR2 SVGAGI. CDR3 length: 13 residues. The CDR3 bases are TGTGCCAGCAGCTCCCCCGAACTTTTCGAGCAGTACTTC. It translates to CASSSPELFEQYF.

This chain joins TRBV7-9 and TRBJ2-5; D remains unclear. Germline values: CDR1 SEHNR, CDR2 FQNEAQ (reference sequence). With 5 bases removed from V and 0 bases from J, the gap between germline ends came to 19 bases. The CDR3 sequence is 17 residues long. CDR3 sequence reads: CASSEPLSLAHQETQYF. In DNA form, the CDR3 reads TGTGCCAGCAGCGAACCCCTAAGCCTTGCGCACCAAGAGACCCAGTACTTC. Full variable domain (outside the CDR3, taken from reference TRBV7-9 and TRBJ2-5): DTGVSQNPRHKITKRGQNVTFRCDPISEHNRLYWYRQTLGQGPEFLTYFQNEAQLEKSRLLSDRFSAERPKGSFSTLEIQRTEQGDSAMYLCASSEPLSLAHQETQYFGPGTRLLVL.

This clone was seen a single time. This chain uses TRBV7-9 with TRBJ2-2, with 7 bases fitting TRBD1. Germline V gene lookup returns CDR1 SEHNR and CDR2 FQNEAQ (reference sequence). The CDR3 has 14 residues. V was clipped by 1 base and J by 5 bases; unmatched bases: 1. The CDR3 bases are TGTGCCAGCAGCTTAGAACAGGGGACCGGGGAGCTGTTTTTT. It yields the protein CASSLEQGTGELFF.

This chain uses TRBV18 with TRBJ2-1; D might be TRBD1 (6 bases). Germline V gene sequence: CDR1 KGHSH, CDR2 LQKENI. This CDR3 contains 13 residues. Trimming removed 4 bases at V and 5 bases at J, with 9 bases between. The CDR3 here is CASSRRTDNEQFF. CDR3 coding DNA: TGTGCCAGCTCACGCAGGACAGACAATGAGCAGTTCTTC.

This clone has just a few counts. The chain links TRBV3-1 (or the pseudogene TRBV3-2) to TRBJ1-5, with 8 bases lining up with TRBD1. V gave up 4 bases and J gave up 6 bases; unmatched junction bases: 5. The CDR3 has 14 residues. Germline-derived CDR1 and CDR2 are LGHDT and YNNKEL (reference sequence). The CDR3 region has the DNA TGTGCCAGCAGCCCCGGACAGGGAGGTCAGCCCCAGCATTTT. Its protein product is CASSPGQGGQPQHF.

The V and J genes are TRBV7-2 and TRBJ2-2; 9 bases agree with TRBD2. The CDR3 totals 14 residues. V dropped 5 bases and J dropped 7; count of bases not matched to a gene: 5. CDR1 SGHTA and CDR2 FQGNSA come from the germline V gene. CDR3 protein: CASSPRTSVGELFF. The CDR3 DNA reads as TGTGCCAGCAGCCCGCGGACTAGCGTCGGGGAGCTGTTTTTT.

The J gene is TRBJ1-2, the V gene TRBV6-5; no clear D. The CDR3 sequence is 12 residues long. The germline V and J ends were trimmed by 5 bases and 4 bases, with 8 bases remaining between them. CDR1 MNHEY and CDR2 SVGAGI come from the germline V gene. The CDR3 DNA is TGTGCCAGCAGTCCACACCCCTATGGCTACACCTTC. It specifies CASSPHPYGYTF.

The chain combines TRBV7-9 with TRBJ2-1; 11 positions match TRBD2. The CDR3 contains 16 residues. CDR1 SEHNR and CDR2 FQNEAQ come from the germline V gene (reference sequence). The J segment lost 10 bases and the V segment lost 1 base, leaving 9 bases of the junction unmatched. The CDR3: CASSLGGSGRAKEQFF. CDR3 nucleotides: TGTGCCAGCAGCTTAGGAGGTAGCGGGAGGGCCAAGGAGCAGTTCTTC.

Worth noting for this clone: Other DNA sequences of this sample code for an identical CDR3. The rearrangement joins TRBV19 to TRBJ2-7; TRBD1 aligns across 10 bases. Trimming removed 5 bases from V and 5 bases from J; junction bases left unmatched: 3. Germline V gene lookup returns CDR1 LNHDA and CDR2 SQIVND (reference sequence). This CDR3 spans 13 amino acids. In nucleotides, the CDR3 is TGTGCCAGTAGTCGACAGGGGGCGAACGAGCAGTACTTC. Amino acids: CASSRQGANEQYF.